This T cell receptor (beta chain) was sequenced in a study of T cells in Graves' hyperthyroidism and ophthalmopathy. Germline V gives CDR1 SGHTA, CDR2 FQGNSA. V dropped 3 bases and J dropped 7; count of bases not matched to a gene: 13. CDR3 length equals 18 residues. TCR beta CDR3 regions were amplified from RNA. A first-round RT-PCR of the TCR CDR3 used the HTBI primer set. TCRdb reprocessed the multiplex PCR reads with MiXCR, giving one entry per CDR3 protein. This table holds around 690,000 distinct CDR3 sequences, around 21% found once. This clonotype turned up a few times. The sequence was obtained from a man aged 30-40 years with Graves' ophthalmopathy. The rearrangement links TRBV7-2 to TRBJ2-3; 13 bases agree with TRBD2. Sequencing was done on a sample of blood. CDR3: CASSFGMILAGGENTQYF. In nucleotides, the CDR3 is TGTGCCAGCAGCTTCGGGATGATACTAGCGGGAGGGGAAAATACGCAGTATTTT.